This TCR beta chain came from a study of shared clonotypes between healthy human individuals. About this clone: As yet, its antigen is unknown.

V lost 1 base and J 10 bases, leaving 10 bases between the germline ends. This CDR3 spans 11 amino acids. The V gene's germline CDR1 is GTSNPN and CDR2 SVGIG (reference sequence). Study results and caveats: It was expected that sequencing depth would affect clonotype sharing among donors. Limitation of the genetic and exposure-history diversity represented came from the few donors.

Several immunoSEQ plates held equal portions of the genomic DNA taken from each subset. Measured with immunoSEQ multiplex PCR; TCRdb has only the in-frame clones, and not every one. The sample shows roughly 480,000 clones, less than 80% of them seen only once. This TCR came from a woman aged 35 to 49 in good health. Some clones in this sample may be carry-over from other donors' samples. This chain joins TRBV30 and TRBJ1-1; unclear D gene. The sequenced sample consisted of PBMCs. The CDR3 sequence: CAWSAQTVAFF. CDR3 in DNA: TGTGCCTGGAGTGCACAAACAGTAGCTTTCTTT.